This is a list of T cell receptor beta chains from one sample in a study of monozygotic twins with inflammatory bowel disease. Each CDR3 protein gets one entry in TCRdb, which reprocessed the 5' RACE reads and gives no DNA. Recorded for this sample: 400,000 to 500,000 distinct CDR3 sequences. Sequenced input: blood. These receptors originate from a human donor with ulcerative colitis or Crohn's disease, or a healthy co-twin of an affected twin (not recorded which). The CDR3 runs from the conserved cysteine through the conserved F or W. Fields, in order: J gene, V gene, CDR3 protein.

>TRBJ2-3|TRBV4-3
CASSQGPLAGSDTQYF
>TRBJ2-3|TRBV4-3
CASSQGVHFTDTQYF
>TRBJ2-7|TRBV25-1
CASEWLAGTGEQYF
>TRBJ1-1|TRBV6-1
CASSEVRQGANFPMNTEAFF
>TRBJ1-1|TRBV10-3
CAISPVLMNTEAFF
>TRBJ2-3|TRBV7-6
CASSSIPGTGDTQYF
>TRBJ2-7|TRBV5-1
CASSPGRDYEQYF
>TRBJ1-1|TRBV18
CASSPLTGNTEAFF
>TRBJ2-3|TRBV15
CATSRDYSGGDTQYF
>TRBJ2-2|TRBV5-1
CASSLLSGANTGELFF
>TRBJ2-5|TRBV12-3/TRBV12-4
CASSGLGGGAPETQYF
>TRBJ1-5|TRBV20-1
CSAREGINSNQPQHF
>TRBJ1-2|TRBV5-1
CASSLSGSPTFGYTF
>TRBJ2-1|TRBV5-6
CASSLGDSLLEQFF
>TRBJ2-5|TRBV7-9
CASSAGGLAGAQETQYF
>TRBJ2-4|TRBV2
CASSESPVTVAKNIQYF
>TRBJ1-1|TRBV7-9
CASSARQNTEAFF
>TRBJ2-7|TRBV3-1
CASSQVPRAGSYEQYF
>TRBJ2-3|TRBV20-1
CSVLYALKREGKDTQYF
>TRBJ2-1|TRBV20-1
CSAQSVAGGHWLNNEQFF
>TRBJ1-1|TRBV20-1
CSARHLRNTEAFF
>TRBJ2-3|TRBV6-5
CASSYSGPVGSLATQYF
>TRBJ2-1|TRBV4-3
CASSAAGAYNEQFF
>TRBJ2-3|TRBV29-1
CSVGVGGYTDTQYF
>TRBJ1-1|TRBV4-2
CASSPSSDRADEAFF
>TRBJ2-1|TRBV2
CASSTPGPPPYNEQFF
>TRBJ1-1|TRBV6-1
CASSPGQAFRNTEAFF
>TRBJ2-4|TRBV4-1
CASSPTGGVGIQYF
>TRBJ2-3|TRBV27
CASGRVLAGGTDTQYF
>TRBJ1-5|TRBV12-3/TRBV12-4
CASSYTGGGGQPQHF
>TRBJ2-3|TRBV7-9
CASSRDEDTQYF
>TRBJ2-3|TRBV4-1
CASSQDVQGSTDTQYF
>TRBJ2-2|TRBV2
CASSPKMLGELFF
>TRBJ1-1|TRBV15
CATSRDPYGNTEAFF
>TRBJ2-2|TRBV4-3
CASSQEAGANTGELFF
>TRBJ2-5|TRBV7-2
CATRSGETQYF
>TRBJ2-1|TRBV25-1
CASSDGSRGEQFF
>TRBJ1-5|TRBV19
CASSVPWVNQPQHF
>TRBJ2-5|TRBV11-3
CASSDGETQYF
>TRBJ2-7|TRBV19
CASSIQSSYEQYF
>TRBJ2-3|TRBV19
CASNLGTGGTDTQYF
>TRBJ2-5|TRBV5-5
CASSLSPSTGQETQYF
>TRBJ2-3|TRBV5-1
CASSYGTSGLTDTQYF
>TRBJ2-7|TRBV28
CATTRDDYEQYF
>TRBJ2-1|TRBV29-1
CSTRRRDRLYNEQFF
>TRBJ2-5|TRBV5-1
CASSIKTGQGGSETQYF
>TRBJ1-3|TRBV6-2/TRBV6-3
CASSYRVAGNTIYF
>TRBJ2-5|TRBV20-1
CSAMLAGGLETQYF
>TRBJ1-6|TRBV5-5
CASSRPGPLHF
>TRBJ2-7|TRBV5-1
CASSLEVTSYEQYF
>TRBJ2-4|TRBV7-9
CASSPWTPDRENIQYF
>TRBJ2-7|TRBV15
CATTRSGVEQYF
>TRBJ2-1|TRBV6-1
CASSPQGGPYNEQFF